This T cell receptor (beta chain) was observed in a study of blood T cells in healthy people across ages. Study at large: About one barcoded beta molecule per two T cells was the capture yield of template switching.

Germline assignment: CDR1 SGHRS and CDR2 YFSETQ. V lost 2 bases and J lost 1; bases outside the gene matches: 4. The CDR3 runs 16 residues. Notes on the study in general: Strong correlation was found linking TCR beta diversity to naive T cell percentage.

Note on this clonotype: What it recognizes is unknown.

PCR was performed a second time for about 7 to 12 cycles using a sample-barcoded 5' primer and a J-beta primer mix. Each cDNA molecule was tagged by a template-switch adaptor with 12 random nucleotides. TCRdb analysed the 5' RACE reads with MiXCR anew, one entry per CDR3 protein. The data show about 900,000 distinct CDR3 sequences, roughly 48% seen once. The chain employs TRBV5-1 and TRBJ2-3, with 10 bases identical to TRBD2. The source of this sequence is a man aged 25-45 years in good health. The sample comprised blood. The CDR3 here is CASSFTLAGGTDTQYF. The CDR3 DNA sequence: TGCGCCAGCAGCTTCACCCTAGCGGGGGGCACAGATACGCAGTATTTT.